Below are 27 T cell receptor beta chains sequenced from a single sample in a study of early T cells in non-severe SARS-CoV-2 infection. TCRdb itself ran the 5' RACE reads through MiXCR, one entry per CDR3 protein. The table records 65,000 to 85,000 distinct CDR3 sequences, 10% of them present only once. This sample comprised whole blood, obtained at baseline. The receptors were gathered from an adult who was a healthcare worker with PCR-confirmed SARS-CoV-2 infection or an uninfected control (not recorded which).

The rearrangement links TRBV6-2 or TRBV6-3 to TRBJ2-2, with D possibly being TRBD1 (5 bases). The CDR3 contains 15 residues. V lost 10 bases to trimming and J lost 0 bases, with 15 bases between them. CDR1 and CDR2 (germline): MNHEY, SVGEGT. The CDR3 is CATALGLSNTGELFF. The CDR3 coding sequence is TGTGCCACCGCCCTGGGGCTGTCGAACACCGGGGAGCTGTTTTTT.

V and J are TRBV5-1 and TRBJ1-4; no clear D gene. The V end was cut by 4 bases, the J end by 7 bases, with 5 bases between. The CDR3 has 11 amino acids. Germline CDR1 reads SGHRS; CDR2 reads YFSETQ. CDR3 nucleotides: TGCGCCAGCAGCAAGCGTGAAAAACTGTTTTTT. Translated: CASSKREKLFF.

There are many counts of this clonotype. The rearrangement joins TRBV6-2 or TRBV6-3 to TRBJ2-1; no clear D gene. Germline V gene sequence: CDR1 MNHEY, CDR2 SVGEGT. The V gene lost 5 bases and the J gene lost 4 bases, with 21 bases spanning the gap. This CDR3 region has 17 residues. The CDR3 region is CASSTMGKGFQYNEQFF. As DNA, the CDR3 is TGTGCCAGCAGTACCATGGGAAAAGGGTTCCAATACAATGAGCAGTTCTTC.

This clonotype was seen many times. This sequence joins TRBV28 and TRBJ2-3; no reliable D call. CDR1 is MDHEN and CDR2 is SYDVKM in the germline V gene. The V end lost 1 base, the J end lost 1 base, and 3 bases lay between the germline ends. This CDR3 is 13 amino acids long. CDR3 residues: CASSLYGTDTQYF. The DNA for the CDR3 is TGTGCCAGCAGTTTATACGGCACAGATACGCAGTATTTT.

This rearrangement joins TRBV7-6 to TRBJ2-1; 11 bases agree with TRBD2. Germline assignment: CDR1 SGHVS and CDR2 FNYEAQ. V gave up 5 bases and J gave up 15 bases; unmatched junction bases: 9. There are 13 residues in the CDR3. The CDR3 sequence: CASSQIAGGHRFF. Written as DNA, the CDR3 is TGTGCCAGCAGCCAAATAGCGGGAGGGCATCGGTTCTTC.

The chain joins TRBV5-1 to TRBJ1-2, with a possible D match to TRBD1 (6 bases). Germline-derived CDR1 and CDR2 are SGHRS and YFSETQ. The germline V and J ends were trimmed by 4 bases and 7 bases, with 17 bases remaining between them. The CDR3 extends over 14 amino acids. CDR3 nucleotides: TGCGCCAGCAGCCCAGGAGGGGGGGCGATTGGCTACACCTTC. Protein product: CASSPGGGAIGYTF.

This clonotype was counted many times. The V gene is TRBV18, the J gene TRBJ2-7; 9 bases are a match to TRBD2. The CDR3 covers 15 residues. CDR1 and CDR2 (germline): KGHSH, LQKENI. V gave up 3 bases and J gave up 3 bases; unmatched junction bases: 6. The CDR3 loop reads CASSPQSGRNYEQYF. CDR3 DNA sequence: TGTGCCAGCTCACCTCAAAGCGGGAGGAACTACGAGCAGTACTTC.

This chain uses TRBV3-1 with TRBJ2-4; 7 bases are a match to TRBD1. The CDR3 has 16 residues. The V gene end was trimmed by 1 base and the J gene end by 3 bases; junction bases not matched to a gene: 6. CDR1 is LGHDT, CDR2 YNNKEL, per germline (reference sequence). DNA of the CDR3: TGTGCCAGCAGCCAAGGGACAGGTCTGCACAAAAACATTCAGTACTTC. Protein sequence: CASSQGTGLHKNIQYF.

This clonotype was recorded many times. The chain recombines TRBV7-6 with TRBJ1-4; TRBD1 aligns across 8 bases. The germline V gene has CDR1 SGHVS and CDR2 FNYEAQ. J gave up 0 bases and V 5 bases, and 2 bases lay outside the gene matches. The CDR3 has 15 residues. In nucleotides, the CDR3 is TGTGCCAGCAGCCTGACAGGGGCAACTAATGAAAAACTGTTTTTT. Its protein product is CASSLTGATNEKLFF.

This clonotype came up many times. The rearrangement uses TRBV11-2 and TRBJ2-1; D gene uncertain. Trimming shortened V by 8 bases and J by 3 bases, and 14 bases separated the two germline ends. CDR1 is SGHAT and CDR2 is FQNNGV in the germline V gene. The CDR3 length is 14 residues. The CDR3 loop is CASGLGLGYNEQFF. Written as DNA, the CDR3 is TGTGCCAGCGGCCTTGGGCTCGGCTACAATGAGCAGTTCTTC. The full variable domain, rest sourced from reference TRBV11-2 and TRBJ2-1, is EAGVAQSPRYKIIEKRQSVAFWCNPISGHATLYWYQQILGQGPKLLIQFQNNGVVDDSQLPKDRFSAERLKGVDSTLKIQPAKLEDSAVYLCASGLGLGYNEQFFGPGTRLTVL.

This clonotype was seen at least ten times. The gene calls are TRBV18 and TRBJ2-4; D is uncertain. This CDR3 is 13 amino acids long. The V gene lost 0 bases and the J gene lost 8 bases, with 8 bases spanning the gap. Germline CDR1 and CDR2: KGHSH and LQKENI. CDR3 DNA: TGTGCCAGCTCACCACCACTTCTTGACATTCAGTACTTC. It specifies CASSPPLLDIQYF.

This clonotype was detected only once. The chain employs TRBV28 and TRBJ2-4; D is unresolved. There are 14 residues in the CDR3. V lost 2 bases to trimming and J lost 8 bases, with 13 bases between them. Germline lookup yields CDR1 MDHEN and CDR2 SYDVKM. The CDR3 region has the DNA TGTGCCAGCAGTTTACGACAATTCGGAGACATTCAGTACTTC. Translation: CASSLRQFGDIQYF.

This clonotype came up many times. The chain couples TRBV15 to TRBJ2-2; 8 nucleotides match TRBD1. From germline, CDR1 is LNHNV and CDR2 YYDKDF (reference sequence). The trim removed 5 bases at V and 1 base at J, leaving 9 bases unmatched. The CDR3 is 17 residues long. The CDR3 loop reads CATSAYPGQVNTGELFF. DNA for the CDR3: TGTGCCACCAGCGCCTATCCGGGACAGGTGAACACCGGGGAGCTGTTTTTT.

This clonotype was seen at least ten times. The rearrangement links TRBV7-2 to TRBJ2-1, with D possibly TRBD2 on 5 matching bases. This CDR3 has 15 residues. V lost 5 bases to trimming and J lost 4 bases, with 15 bases between them. Germline CDR1 reads SGHTA; CDR2 reads FQGNSA. This CDR3 reads CASSREREPYNEQFF. CDR3 DNA sequence: TGTGCCAGCAGCCGAGAGAGGGAGCCATACAATGAGCAGTTCTTC.

The chain is built from TRBV20-1 and TRBJ2-3; D is undetermined. The germline CDR1 and CDR2 sequences are DFQATT and SNEGSKA (reference sequence). Trimming shortened V by 0 bases and J by 6 bases, and 16 bases separated the two germline ends. The CDR3 has 15 amino acids. Here the CDR3 reads CSARDRHYKHDTQYF. The CDR3 DNA is TGCAGTGCTAGAGATCGCCATTACAAGCATGATACGCAGTATTTT.

There are a few counts of this clonotype. The rearrangement uses TRBV6-5 and TRBJ2-1; perhaps TRBD2 as D (5 bases). This CDR3 is built from 17 residues. Germline V gene sequence: CDR1 MNHEY, CDR2 SVGAGI. V was clipped by 2 bases and J by 4 bases, with 18 bases between them. The CDR3: CASSYQAGGRIYNEQFF. The CDR3 DNA is TGTGCCAGCAGTTACCAGGCGGGTGGGCGAATTTACAATGAGCAGTTCTTC.

By sample fraction, this clonotype is medium-sized. The chain recombines TRBV2 with TRBJ1-4, with TRBD1 identical over 9 bases. Losses at the gene ends were 6 bases for V and 8 bases for J; bases not matched to a gene: 10. This CDR3 has 15 residues. CDR1 is SNHLY, CDR2 FYNNEI, per germline. The CDR3 DNA follows: TGTGCCAGCAGAAGACAAGGACAGGGGAGCGAAAAACTGTTTTTT. This translates into CASRRQGQGSEKLFF.

The gene calls are TRBV29-1 and TRBJ1-1, with D hard to call. V gave up 4 bases and J gave up 10 bases, with 13 bases separating them. CDR3 length: 11 residues. Germline CDR1 is SQVTM and CDR2 is ANQGSEA. The CDR3 region has the DNA TGCAGCGTTGGGGGATCGGAAGGAGCTTTCTTT. This sequence encodes CSVGGSEGAFF.

The rearrangement uses TRBV28 and TRBJ2-5; TRBD1 agrees at 10 bases. Germline values: CDR1 MDHEN, CDR2 SYDVKM. This CDR3 contains 15 residues. V shed 8 bases and J 2 bases; nucleotides not matched to a gene: 8. The CDR3 sequence: CASQTGTGVQETQYF. CDR3 in DNA: TGTGCCAGCCAGACCGGGACAGGGGTTCAAGAGACCCAGTACTTC.

V usage is TRBV28 and J usage is TRBJ2-2; D unresolved. V was pared by 6 bases and J by 7 bases, with 15 bases between. From germline, CDR1 is MDHEN and CDR2 SYDVKM. The CDR3 length is 14 residues. Here the CDR3 reads CASRLGERGGELFF. The CDR3 nucleotides are TGTGCCAGCAGGCTTGGGGAACGAGGCGGGGAGCTGTTTTTT. The variable domain in full, with the rest retrieved from reference TRBV28 and TRBJ2-2, is DVKVTQSSRYLVKRTGEKVFLECVQDMDHENMFWYRQDPGLGLRLIYFSYDVKMKEKGDIPEGYSVSREKKERFSLILESASTNQTSMYLCASRLGERGGELFFGEGSRLTVL.

This clonotype was seen a handful of times. The V call is TRBV6-5, the J call TRBJ1-3; D gene uncertain. With 2 bases removed from V and 4 bases from J, the gap between germline ends came to 6 bases. From germline, CDR1 is MNHEY and CDR2 SVGAGI. This CDR3 is built from 13 residues. CDR3 protein: CASSYALGNTIYF. DNA of the CDR3: TGTGCCAGCAGTTACGCGCTCGGAAACACCATATATTTT.

This clonotype was counted many times. The rearrangement links TRBV5-6 to TRBJ2-7, with TRBD1 identical over 10 bases. This CDR3 comprises 16 residues. Per the germline V gene, CDR1 is SGHDT and CDR2 is YYEEEE. The trim removed 3 bases at V and 3 bases at J, leaving 9 bases unmatched. CDR3 protein: CASSSLPGQGDYEQYF. CDR3 DNA sequence: TGTGCCAGCAGCTCCTTACCTGGACAGGGGGACTACGAGCAGTACTTC.

This clonotype was counted many times. V is TRBV7-9 and J is TRBJ1-5; D remains ambiguous. V lost 2 bases and J 2 bases, leaving 13 bases between the germline ends. This CDR3 has 16 residues. From germline, CDR1 is SEHNR and CDR2 FQNEAQ (reference sequence). CDR3 in amino acids: CASSLWHRGGNQPQHF. The CDR3 DNA is TGTGCCAGCAGCTTATGGCACCGAGGAGGCAATCAGCCCCAGCATTTT.

There are a few counts of this clonotype. The chain employs TRBV6-2 or TRBV6-3 and TRBJ2-6; 10 bases are shared with TRBD1. Germline values: CDR1 MNHEY, CDR2 SVGEGT. J lost 3 bases, V lost 6 bases, and 11 bases had no gene match. The CDR3 has 18 residues. CDR3 DNA sequence: TGTGCCAGCAGACCGCAAGGGACAGGGGTGTTTGGGGCCAACGTCCTGACTTTC. As protein: CASRPQGTGVFGANVLTF.

This clonotype was counted at least ten times. V is TRBV4-3 and J is TRBJ1-2; D gene unclear. There are 15 residues in the CDR3. CDR1 and CDR2 from the germline V gene are LGHNA and YSLEER. The V end was cut by 0 bases, the J end by 3 bases, with 11 bases between. For the CDR3, the DNA is TGCGCCAGCAGCCAAGATACGAAGAGCTACTATGGCTACACCTTC. It yields the protein CASSQDTKSYYGYTF.

This clonotype showed up many times. V usage is TRBV5-1 and J usage is TRBJ2-7; the D gene is possibly TRBD1 (6 bases). Germline V CDR1 and CDR2: SGHRS, YFSETQ. Trimming shortened V by 4 bases and J by 0 bases, and 11 bases separated the two germline ends. The CDR3 extends over 14 amino acids. CDR3 amino acids: CASSEDRSSYEQYF. The CDR3 DNA is TGCGCCAGCAGCGAAGACAGGAGCTCCTACGAGCAGTACTTC.

Ten or more counts support this clonotype. This chain connects TRBV12-3 or TRBV12-4 to TRBJ2-7, with 7 nucleotides matching TRBD2. The CDR3 runs 13 residues. V lost 6 bases, J lost 1 base, and 3 bases stayed unmatched. CDR3 sequence: CASRASGSYEQYF. CDR3 DNA sequence: TGTGCCAGCAGGGCTAGCGGATCCTACGAGCAGTACTTC.